These T cell receptor beta chains were read from a single sample in a study of early T cells in non-severe SARS-CoV-2 infection. TCRdb re-derived calls from the 5' RACE reads in MiXCR, one entry per CDR3 protein. Of tens of thousands of distinct CDR3 sequences listed, more than 9.5% are singletons. The sequenced sample was whole blood, obtained at baseline. Source of these receptors: an adult who was a healthcare worker with PCR-confirmed SARS-CoV-2 infection or an uninfected control (not recorded which). Both conserved end residues are trimmed from each CDR3.

CDR3aa: ASSERKETKNIQY
j_gene: TRBJ2-4
v_gene: TRBV21-1

CDR3aa: ASSSEGSRLMNTEAF
j_gene: TRBJ1-1
v_gene: TRBV4-1

CDR3aa: ASGLPVGT
j_gene: TRBJ1-1
v_gene: TRBV12-5

CDR3aa: SGQTNYGYT
j_gene: TRBJ1-2
v_gene: TRBV29-1

CDR3aa: ASNRDRGYEQY
j_gene: TRBJ2-7
v_gene: TRBV6-1

CDR3aa: ASSSDRDYEQY
j_gene: TRBJ2-7
v_gene: TRBV11-2

CDR3aa: ASSPMGTDEKLF
j_gene: TRBJ1-4
v_gene: TRBV5-1

CDR3aa: ASSLLAIPYNEQF
j_gene: TRBJ2-1
v_gene: TRBV7-6

CDR3aa: SVGHNTGELF
j_gene: TRBJ2-2
v_gene: TRBV29-1

CDR3aa: ASSHGSGGNTIY
j_gene: TRBJ1-3
v_gene: TRBV14

CDR3aa: ASGRGPSYNEQF
j_gene: TRBJ2-1
v_gene: TRBV6-1

CDR3aa: ASSKKAFSGNTIY
j_gene: TRBJ1-3
v_gene: TRBV11-2

CDR3aa: ASSPWWDRGSSPLH
j_gene: TRBJ1-6
v_gene: TRBV4-1

CDR3aa: ASSPRLLAGERTGELF
j_gene: TRBJ2-2
v_gene: TRBV7-6

CDR3aa: AIRGLNSPLH
j_gene: TRBJ1-6
v_gene: TRBV20-1

CDR3aa: ASSLGTGADTGELF
j_gene: TRBJ2-2
v_gene: TRBV11-2

CDR3aa: ASSARTGVNTGELF
j_gene: TRBJ2-2
v_gene: TRBV9

CDR3aa: ATFGNEQF
j_gene: TRBJ2-1
v_gene: TRBV10-3

CDR3aa: ASSSRDRGLTNYGYT
j_gene: TRBJ1-2
v_gene: TRBV7-2

CDR3aa: ASSLASFLEDGNTEAF
j_gene: TRBJ1-1
v_gene: TRBV7-9

CDR3aa: ASSATSGRGGPDTQY
j_gene: TRBJ2-3
v_gene: TRBV7-2

CDR3aa: SARARNEQF
j_gene: TRBJ2-1
v_gene: TRBV20-1

CDR3aa: ASSLSPATGSYEQY
j_gene: TRBJ2-7
v_gene: TRBV27

CDR3aa: ASSLSARGSTDTQY
j_gene: TRBJ2-3
v_gene: TRBV7-9

CDR3aa: ASSQVRGINYNEQF
j_gene: TRBJ2-1
v_gene: TRBV4-3

CDR3aa: ASSLEIGELF
j_gene: TRBJ2-2
v_gene: TRBV11-2